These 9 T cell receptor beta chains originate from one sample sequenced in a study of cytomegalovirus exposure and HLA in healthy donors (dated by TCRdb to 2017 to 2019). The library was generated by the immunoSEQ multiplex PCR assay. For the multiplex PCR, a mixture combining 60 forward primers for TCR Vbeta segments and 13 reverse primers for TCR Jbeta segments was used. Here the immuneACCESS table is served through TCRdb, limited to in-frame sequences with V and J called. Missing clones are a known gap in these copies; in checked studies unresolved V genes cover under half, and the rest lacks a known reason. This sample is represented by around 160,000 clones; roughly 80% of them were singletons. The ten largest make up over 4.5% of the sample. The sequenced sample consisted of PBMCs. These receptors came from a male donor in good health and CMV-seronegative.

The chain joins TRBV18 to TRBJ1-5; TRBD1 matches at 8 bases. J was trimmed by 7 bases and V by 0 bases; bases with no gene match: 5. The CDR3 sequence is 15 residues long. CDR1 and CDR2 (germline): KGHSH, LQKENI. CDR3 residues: CASSPPGQGGQPQHF. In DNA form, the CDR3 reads TGTGCCAGCTCACCACCAGGACAGGGCGGCCAGCCCCAGCATTTT.

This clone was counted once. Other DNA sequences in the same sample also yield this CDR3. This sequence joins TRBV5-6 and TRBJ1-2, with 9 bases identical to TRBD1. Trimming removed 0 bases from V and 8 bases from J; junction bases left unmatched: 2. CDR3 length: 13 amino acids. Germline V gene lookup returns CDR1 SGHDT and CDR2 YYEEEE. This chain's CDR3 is CASSLDRGQGYTF. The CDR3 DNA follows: TGTGCCAGCAGCTTGGACAGGGGGCAAGGCTACACCTTC.

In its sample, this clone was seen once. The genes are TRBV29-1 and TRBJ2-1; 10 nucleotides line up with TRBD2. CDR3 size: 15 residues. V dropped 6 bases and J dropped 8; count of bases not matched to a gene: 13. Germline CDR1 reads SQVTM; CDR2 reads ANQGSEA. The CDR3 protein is CSVELAGSGIDEQFF. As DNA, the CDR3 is TGCAGCGTCGAACTAGCGGGGTCGGGAATCGATGAGCAGTTCTTC.

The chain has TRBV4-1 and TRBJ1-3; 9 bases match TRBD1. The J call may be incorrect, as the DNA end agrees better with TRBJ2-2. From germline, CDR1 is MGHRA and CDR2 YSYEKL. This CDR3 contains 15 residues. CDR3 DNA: TGCGCCAGCCACCCCCGGACAGGGGCTACCGGGGAGCTGTTTTTT. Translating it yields CASHPRTGATGELFF.

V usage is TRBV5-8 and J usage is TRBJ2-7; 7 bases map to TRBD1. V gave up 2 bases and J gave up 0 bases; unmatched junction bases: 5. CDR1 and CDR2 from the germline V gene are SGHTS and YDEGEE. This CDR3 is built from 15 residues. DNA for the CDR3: TGTGCCAGCAGCTTCGAGGGGGCGCTCTCCTACGAGCAGTACTTC. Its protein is CASSFEGALSYEQYF.

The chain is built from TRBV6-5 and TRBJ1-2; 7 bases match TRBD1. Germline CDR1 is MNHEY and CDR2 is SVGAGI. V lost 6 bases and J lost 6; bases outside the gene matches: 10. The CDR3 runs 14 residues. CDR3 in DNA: TGTGCCAGCAGACTTGGGACAGCGGCCCATGGCTACACCTTC. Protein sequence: CASRLGTAAHGYTF.

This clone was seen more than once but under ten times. CDR3 region: CASSLSRLPADEQYF. The CDR3, as DNA: TGTGCCAGCAGCTTGAGCAGACTCCCCGCGGACGAGCAGTACTTC. V is TRBV7-6 and J is TRBJ2-7, with no clear D. The CDR3 contains 15 residues. V lost 3 bases and J 5 bases, leaving 17 bases between the germline ends. The germline V gene has CDR1 SGHVS and CDR2 FNYEAQ.

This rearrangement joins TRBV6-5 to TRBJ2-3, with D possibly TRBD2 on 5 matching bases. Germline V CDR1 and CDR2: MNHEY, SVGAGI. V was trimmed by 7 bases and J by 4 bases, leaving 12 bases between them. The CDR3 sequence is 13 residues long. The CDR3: CASTAPGADTQYF. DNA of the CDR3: TGTGCCAGCACGGCCCCCGGGGCAGATACGCAGTATTTT.

This CDR3 is CASSFDRPEQYF. The CDR3 bases are TGTGCCAGCAGCTTTGACAGGCCCGAGCAGTACTTC. The genes are TRBV6-1 and TRBJ2-7; possibly TRBD1 for D (6 bases). CDR1 and CDR2 from the germline V gene are MNHNS and SASEGT. V lost 6 bases, J lost 6 bases, and 12 bases lay in between. The CDR3 sequence is 12 residues long.